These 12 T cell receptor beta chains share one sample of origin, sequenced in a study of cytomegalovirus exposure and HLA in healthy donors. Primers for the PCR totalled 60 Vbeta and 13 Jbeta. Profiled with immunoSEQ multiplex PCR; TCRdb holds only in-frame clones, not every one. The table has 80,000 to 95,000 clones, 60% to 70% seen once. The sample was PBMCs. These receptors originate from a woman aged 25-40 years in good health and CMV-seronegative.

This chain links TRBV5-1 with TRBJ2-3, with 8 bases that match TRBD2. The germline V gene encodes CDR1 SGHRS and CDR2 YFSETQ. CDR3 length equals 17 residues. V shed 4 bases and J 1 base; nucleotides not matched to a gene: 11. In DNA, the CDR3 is TGCGCCAGCAGCCTCCTCCGGGGGGGGACCCGCACAGATACGCAGTATTTT. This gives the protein CASSLLRGGTRTDTQYF.

The DNA for the CDR3 is TGTGCCAGCAGCGATAGCGGGAGAAGCACAGATACGCAGTATTTT. It translates to CASSDSGRSTDTQYF. The genes are TRBV9 and TRBJ2-3; 9 bases line up with TRBD2. There are 15 residues in the CDR3. V lost 3 bases, J lost 0 bases, and 2 bases stayed unmatched. CDR1 and CDR2 from the germline V gene are SGDLS and YYNGEE.

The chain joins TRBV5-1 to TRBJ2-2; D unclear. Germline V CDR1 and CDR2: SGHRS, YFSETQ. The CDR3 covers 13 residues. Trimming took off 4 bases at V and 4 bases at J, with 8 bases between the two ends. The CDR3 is CASSPGSTGELFF. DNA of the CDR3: TGCGCCAGCAGCCCCGGGTCCACCGGGGAGCTGTTTTTT. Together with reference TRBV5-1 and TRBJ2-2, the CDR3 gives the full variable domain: KAGVTQTPRYLIKTRGQQVTLSCSPISGHRSVSWYQQTPGQGLQFLFEYFSETQRNKGNFPGRFSGRQFSNSRSEMNVSTLELGDSALYLCASSPGSTGELFFGEGSRLTVL.

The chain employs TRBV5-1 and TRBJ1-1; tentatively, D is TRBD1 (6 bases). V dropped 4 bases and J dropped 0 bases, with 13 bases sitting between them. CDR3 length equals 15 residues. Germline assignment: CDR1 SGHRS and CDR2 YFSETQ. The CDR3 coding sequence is TGCGCCAGCAGCATACAGGGTAGGGTGAACACTGAAGCTTTCTTT. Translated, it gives CASSIQGRVNTEAFF.

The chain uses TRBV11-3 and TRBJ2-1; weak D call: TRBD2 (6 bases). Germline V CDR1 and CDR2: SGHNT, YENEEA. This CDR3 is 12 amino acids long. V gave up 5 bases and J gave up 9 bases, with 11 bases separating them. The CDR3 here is CASSHRAGEQFF. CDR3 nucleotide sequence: TGTGCCAGCAGCCACAGAGCGGGTGAGCAGTTCTTC.

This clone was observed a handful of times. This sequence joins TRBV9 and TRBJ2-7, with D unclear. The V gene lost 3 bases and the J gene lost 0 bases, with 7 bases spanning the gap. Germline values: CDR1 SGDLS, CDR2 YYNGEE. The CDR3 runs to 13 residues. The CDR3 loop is CASSAPGSYEQYF. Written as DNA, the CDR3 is TGTGCCAGCAGCGCTCCCGGCTCCTACGAGCAGTACTTC.

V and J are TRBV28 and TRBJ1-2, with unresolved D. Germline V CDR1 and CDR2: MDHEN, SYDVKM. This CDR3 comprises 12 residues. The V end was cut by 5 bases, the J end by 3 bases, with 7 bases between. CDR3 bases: TGTGCCAGCAGTCCAGAGGACTATGGCTACACCTTC. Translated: CASSPEDYGYTF.

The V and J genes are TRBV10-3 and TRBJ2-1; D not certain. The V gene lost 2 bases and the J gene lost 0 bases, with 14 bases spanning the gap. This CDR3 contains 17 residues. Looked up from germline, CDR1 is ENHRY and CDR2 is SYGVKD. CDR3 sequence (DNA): TGTGCCATCAGTGAGCCTGGCGGCGCTCGCTCCTACAATGAGCAGTTCTTC. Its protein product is CAISEPGGARSYNEQFF.

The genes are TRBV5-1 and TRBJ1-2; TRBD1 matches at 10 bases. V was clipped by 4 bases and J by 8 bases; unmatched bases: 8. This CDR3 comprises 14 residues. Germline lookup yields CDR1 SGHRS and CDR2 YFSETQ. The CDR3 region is CASSGRTGGQGYTF. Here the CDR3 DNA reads TGCGCCAGCAGCGGCCGGACAGGGGGACAAGGCTACACCTTC.

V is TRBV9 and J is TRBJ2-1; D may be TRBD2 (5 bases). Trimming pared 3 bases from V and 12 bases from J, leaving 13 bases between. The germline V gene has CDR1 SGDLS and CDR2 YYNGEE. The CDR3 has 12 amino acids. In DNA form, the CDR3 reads TGTGCCAGCAGCGAGACGACGGGAAGGCAGTTCTTC. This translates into CASSETTGRQFF.

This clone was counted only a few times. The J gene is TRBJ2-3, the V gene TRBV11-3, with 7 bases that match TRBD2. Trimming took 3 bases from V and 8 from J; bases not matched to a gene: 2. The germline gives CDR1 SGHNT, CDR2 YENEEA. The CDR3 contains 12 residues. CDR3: CASSLASGTQYF. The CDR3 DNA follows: TGTGCCAGCAGCTTGGCTAGCGGTACGCAGTATTTT. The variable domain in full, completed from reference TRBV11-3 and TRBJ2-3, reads EAGVVQSPRYKIIEKKQPVAFWCNPISGHNTLYWYLQNLGQGPELLIRYENEEAVDDSQLPKDRFSAERLKGVDSTLKIQPAELGDSAVYLCASSLASGTQYFGPGTRLTVL.

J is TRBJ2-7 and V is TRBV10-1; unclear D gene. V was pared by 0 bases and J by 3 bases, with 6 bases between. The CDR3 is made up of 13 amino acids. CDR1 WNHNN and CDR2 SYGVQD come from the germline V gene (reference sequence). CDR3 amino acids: CASSESVYYEQYF. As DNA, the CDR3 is TGCGCCAGCAGTGAGTCCGTCTACTACGAGCAGTACTTC.